The 18 T cell receptor beta chains presented below share a single source sample, sequenced in a study of blood T cells in healthy people across ages. A sample-barcoded 5' primer and a J-beta primer mix were used in a second PCR of roughly 6 to 12 cycles. Each CDR3 protein is one row after TCRdb ran MiXCR on the 5' RACE reads. The profile shows around 1,500,000 distinct CDR3 sequences, roughly 30% of them singletons. What was sequenced was blood. Every receptor here comes from a woman in her twenties or thirties in good health.

In this sample, this clonotype turned up a few times. The chain is built from TRBV28 and TRBJ2-7; the match to TRBD1 covers 8 bases. Germline V CDR1 and CDR2: MDHEN, SYDVKM. V was clipped by 8 bases and J by 3 bases; unmatched bases: 12. The CDR3 has 15 residues. DNA for the CDR3: TGTGCCAGCGATGAGTCCGGGACAGGCAACTACGAGCAGTACTTC. It yields the protein CASDESGTGNYEQYF. Drawing the rest from reference TRBV28 and TRBJ2-7, the complete variable domain is DVKVTQSSRYLVKRTGEKVFLECVQDMDHENMFWYRQDPGLGLRLIYFSYDVKMKEKGDIPEGYSVSREKKERFSLILESASTNQTSMYLCASDESGTGNYEQYFGPGTRLTVT.

A remark on this clonotype: Likely a read error: the CDR3 ends without its conserved phenylalanine or tryptophan. The rearrangement links TRBV25-1 to TRBJ1-2; D is undetermined. This CDR3 comprises 11 residues. Germline CDR1 MGHDK, CDR2 SYGVNS. The V end lost 3 bases, the J end lost 7 bases, and 6 bases lay between the germline ends. CDR3 residues: CASSDGFGYTL. For the CDR3, the DNA is TGTGCCAGCAGTGACGGATTTGGCTACACCCTC.

V is TRBV6-5 and J is TRBJ2-4, with 7 positions matching TRBD2. Germline assignment: CDR1 MNHEY and CDR2 SVGAGI. The CDR3 spans 16 residues. V lost 6 bases to trimming and J lost 13 bases; unmatched junction nucleotides: 21. CDR3 in amino acids: CASSPRVGEGRIVQYF. The CDR3, as DNA: TGTGCCAGCAGCCCCAGGGTGGGGGAGGGCCGAATCGTGCAGTACTTC.

This clonotype was seen repeatedly, ten times or more. The CDR3 DNA is TGCGCCAGCAGCCAAGCACCGGCCTCTGGGGCCAACGTCCTGACTTTC. Protein: CASSQAPASGANVLTF. The rearrangement joins TRBV4-1 to TRBJ2-6; D gene uncertain. Trimming left V 1 base short and J 0 bases short, with 7 bases between. CDR1 is MGHRA, CDR2 YSYEKL, per germline. CDR3 length equals 16 residues.

This clonotype has more than one count but fewer than ten. The genes are TRBV12-3 or TRBV12-4 and TRBJ1-5; 7 nucleotides agree with TRBD1. The CDR3 consists of 15 residues. The junction had 3 bases not matched to a gene; V was cut back by 4 bases and J by 0 bases. CDR3 nucleotide sequence: TGTGCCAGCAGTTGGGCAGGGGGTAGCAATCAGCCCCAGCATTTT. Its translation is CASSWAGGSNQPQHF.

This clonotype has a handful of counts. CDR3 residues: CASIGGGTSGGSSYNEQFF. The CDR3 DNA follows: TGTGCCAGCATCGGAGGGGGGACTAGCGGGGGTAGCTCCTACAATGAGCAGTTCTTC. This chain links TRBV6-1 with TRBJ2-1; the match to TRBD2 covers 14 bases. V was pared by 7 bases and J by 0 bases, with 11 bases of the junction left unmatched. The CDR3 has 19 amino acids. Germline V CDR1 and CDR2: MNHNS, SASEGT.

The rearrangement joins TRBV12-3 or TRBV12-4 to TRBJ2-7; D is undetermined. CDR3 size: 13 residues. Trimming shortened V by 7 bases and J by 7 bases, and 17 bases separated the two germline ends. The CDR3 region has the DNA TGTGCCAGCACCATCGGCTGGACCAATGAGCAGTACTTC. It translates to CASTIGWTNEQYF.

The J gene is TRBJ1-4, the V gene TRBV2; no firm D call. The germline CDR1 and CDR2 sequences are SNHLY and FYNNEI. V lost 6 bases and J lost 5, with 16 bases in between. This CDR3 contains 15 residues. The CDR3 sequence: CASRRQNLPNEKLFF. As DNA, the CDR3 is TGTGCCAGCAGACGGCAGAACCTACCGAATGAAAAACTGTTTTTT.

The chain has TRBV29-1 and TRBJ1-1; D is ambiguous. V lost 4 bases to trimming and J lost 10 bases, with 13 bases between them. This CDR3 is built from 11 residues. Per germline, CDR1 SQVTM and CDR2 ANQGSEA. The CDR3 reads CSVVPDLRAFF. The CDR3 nucleotides read TGCAGCGTTGTTCCCGACCTACGAGCTTTCTTT.

The rearrangement uses TRBV4-3 and TRBJ1-2; D is ambiguous. Deletions cut 0 bases from V and 4 bases from J, with 9 bases between. Germline-derived CDR1 and CDR2 are LGHNA and YSLEER. The CDR3 loop spans 14 amino acids. The CDR3 here is CASSQDLHPYGYTF. CDR3 nucleotides: TGCGCCAGCAGCCAAGATCTACATCCCTATGGCTACACCTTC.

The chain uses TRBV6-1 and TRBJ1-2; D may be TRBD1 (5 bases). Between the trimmed V and J ends, which lost 2 bases and 2 bases, there was a span of 12 bases. The CDR3 covers 15 residues. CDR1 is MNHNS and CDR2 is SASEGT in the germline V gene. The CDR3 sequence is CASSEKGILNYGYTF. In nucleotides, the CDR3 is TGTGCCAGCAGTGAAAAGGGGATTCTGAACTATGGCTACACCTTC.

Concerning this clonotype: Mismatch with germline at one junction end may stem from a read error. This chain connects TRBV20-1 to TRBJ2-5, with D possibly TRBD2 on 6 matching bases. There are 16 residues in the CDR3. Germline V gene lookup returns CDR1 DFQATT and CDR2 SNEGSKA (reference sequence). The CDR3 protein is CSAGDRDSGEQETQYF. For the CDR3, the DNA is TGCAGTGCTGGAGACCGGGACTCCGGGGAACAAGAGACCCAGTACTTC.

With respect to this clonotype: This may stem from a read error, because a much larger clone lies one nucleotide away. This chain links TRBV20-1 with TRBJ2-7; 9 bases line up with TRBD2. Losses at the gene ends were 1 base for V and 10 bases for J; bases not matched to a gene: 14. This CDR3 has 15 residues. Germline assignment: CDR1 DFQATT and CDR2 SNEGSKA (reference sequence). CDR3 sequence reads: CSARVPSGAWEAQYF. The CDR3 region has the DNA TGCAGTGCTAGAGTACCTAGCGGGGCCTGGGAGGCCCAGTACTTC.

There are many counts of this clonotype. J is TRBJ2-1 and V is TRBV5-1; D not certain. V dropped 4 bases and J dropped 8 bases, with 19 bases sitting between them. Germline CDR1 and CDR2: SGHRS and YFSETQ. The CDR3 is 15 amino acids. CDR3 loop: CASSPTTLRADEQFF. Here the CDR3 DNA reads TGCGCCAGCAGCCCGACGACCCTAAGGGCGGATGAGCAGTTCTTC.

There are many counts of this clonotype. This chain joins TRBV5-6 and TRBJ2-7; the D is unclear. Germline CDR1 and CDR2: SGHDT and YYEEEE. V was pared by 4 bases and J by 6 bases, with 11 bases between. The CDR3 loop spans 12 amino acids. The CDR3 region is CASSPRWGEQYF. Here the CDR3 DNA reads TGTGCCAGCAGCCCCCGGTGGGGCGAGCAGTACTTC. Together with reference TRBV5-6 and TRBJ2-7, the CDR3 gives the full variable domain: DAGVTQSPTHLIKTRGQQVTLRCSPKSGHDTVSWYQQALGQGPQFIFQYYEEEERQRGNFPDRFSGHQFPNYSSELNVNALLLGDSALYLCASSPRWGEQYFGPGTRLTVT.

The chain is built from TRBV7-3 and TRBJ2-3, with D maybe TRBD1 (6 bases). In germline, CDR1 is SGHTA, CDR2 FQGTGA. V was clipped by 5 bases and J by 0 bases, with 12 bases between them. CDR3 length: 15 residues. The CDR3: CASSPQQGSTDTQYF. CDR3 in DNA: TGTGCCAGCAGCCCCCAACAGGGTAGCACAGATACGCAGTATTTT. The whole variable domain, filled in from reference TRBV7-3 and TRBJ2-3, reads GAGVSQTPSNKVTEKGKYVELRCDPISGHTALYWYRQSLGQGPEFLIYFQGTGAADDSGLPNDRFFAVRPEGSVSTLKIQRTERGDSAVYLCASSPQQGSTDTQYFGPGTRLTVL.

The genes are TRBV28 and TRBJ2-5; D might be TRBD1 (5 bases). The J call is doubtful: the DNA matches TRBJ2-7 better. Per the germline V gene, CDR1 is MDHEN and CDR2 is SYDVKM. The CDR3 length is 18 residues. CDR3 in amino acids: CASSSFDSDRILRYEQYF. CDR3 bases: TGTGCCAGCAGTTCCTTTGACAGCGACCGGATCCTTCGCTACGAGCAGTACTTC.

This clonotype was counted a few times. This chain links TRBV20-1 with TRBJ2-1, with TRBD2 identical over 12 bases. Trimming took 3 bases from V and 7 from J; bases not matched to a gene: 10. The germline V gene encodes CDR1 DFQATT and CDR2 SNEGSKA (reference sequence). The CDR3 has 16 residues. CDR3 nucleotides: TGCAGTGCTAGCTCTAGCGGGGGGGTTCGATTGAATGAGCAGTTCTTC. It translates to CSASSSGGVRLNEQFF.